This T cell receptor beta chain originates from a study of T cells in Graves' hyperthyroidism and ophthalmopathy. The investigators amplified TCR beta CDR3 regions from RNA transcripts. The TCR CDR3 first-round RT-PCR relied on the HTBI primer set. TCRdb independently ran MiXCR on the multiplex PCR reads; one entry per CDR3 protein. The sample lists over 400,000 distinct CDR3 sequences, roughly 22% seen once, with about 49% in the top ten. This clonotype was observed a few times. The V segment lost 5 bases and the J segment 8 bases; nucleotides outside the gene matches: 10. The CDR3 consists of 16 residues.

The chain recombines TRBV12-3 or TRBV12-4 with TRBJ1-4; 11 positions agree with TRBD1. Sequenced material: blood. The TCR originated in a woman in her 70s with Graves' ophthalmopathy. The CDR3 region is CASSPGTGGGWEKLFF. The CDR3, as DNA: TGTGCCAGCAGTCCCGGGACAGGGGGGGGTTGGGAAAAACTGTTTTTT.